One and the same sample provided the 18 T cell receptor beta chains below, sequenced in a study of molecular identifiers for immune sequencing clone quantification. MiXCR was run by TCRdb on the PCR reads, yielding one entry per CDR3 protein. The sample has under 600,000 distinct CDR3 sequences, around 23% seen once. Sequencing was done on a sample of naive CD8+ T cells from blood, with Jurkat cell RNA spiked in. Sample subset: FACS-sorted CD8+CD4-CCR7+CD45RA+ naive T cells. The receptors shown here come from a human donor in good health. Some libraries in this study had Jurkat cell RNA spiked in.

This chain links TRBV7-9 with TRBJ2-5; D gene ambiguous. The CDR3 has 12 amino acids. The germline V gene encodes CDR1 SEHNR and CDR2 FQNEAQ (reference sequence). V lost 5 bases and J 4 bases, leaving 8 bases between the germline ends. The CDR3 nucleotides are TGTGCCAGCAGCCAGTACCGAGAGACCCAGTACTTC. Translation: CASSQYRETQYF.

The V call is TRBV29-1, the J call TRBJ2-1; 13 bases agree with TRBD2. V lost 8 bases and J lost 5; bases outside the gene matches: 9. Germline V gene lookup returns CDR1 SQVTM and CDR2 ANQGSEA. The CDR3 sequence is 15 residues long. Here the CDR3 DNA reads TGCAGCCAATCGACGGGACTAGCGGGAAACAATGAGCAGTTCTTC. It encodes CSQSTGLAGNNEQFF.

Details on this clonotype: Relative to the germline gene, one junction end is altered; a read error may explain this. The rearrangement joins TRBV2 to TRBJ1-6; no definite D call. Germline assignment: CDR1 SNHLY and CDR2 FYNNEI. The CDR3 runs 15 residues. DNA of the CDR3: TGTGCCAGCAGTAACCCTACCTGGGTTAATTCACCCCTCTACTTT. Translated, it gives CASSNPTWVNSPLYF.

Regarding this clonotype: A much larger clone differs from this one at a single base, so this may be a read error. The chain uses TRBV5-3 and TRBJ2-7; 7 nucleotides align to TRBD2. TRBV5-3 is reported as an ORF; its role is uncertain. The CDR3 extends over 15 amino acids. With V trimmed by 8 bases and J by 4 bases, 15 bases remained unmatched. For the CDR3, the DNA is TGTGCCAGCAGCGCGACCGACAGCGGGGTATACGAGCAGTACTTC. This codes for CASSATDSGVYEQYF.

The rearrangement uses TRBV28 and TRBJ1-5; D is unclear. Trimming took off 4 bases at V and 2 bases at J, with 18 bases between the two ends. Germline values: CDR1 MDHEN, CDR2 SYDVKM. The CDR3 spans 17 residues. The CDR3 reads CASSSPLRVGGNQPQHF. Written as DNA, the CDR3 is TGTGCCAGCAGTTCCCCCCTCCGGGTTGGAGGCAATCAGCCCCAGCATTTT.

This clonotype was seen only once. The V and J genes are TRBV5-1 and TRBJ2-7, with a tentative D call TRBD2 (5 bases). CDR1 and CDR2 (germline): SGHRS, YFSETQ. This CDR3 contains 17 residues. V was clipped by 3 bases and J by 3 bases, with 22 bases between them. The CDR3 loop is CASSSLPATNGSYEQYF. For the CDR3, the DNA is TGCGCCAGCAGCTCCCTACCTGCGACTAACGGTAGCTACGAGCAGTACTTC.

This clonotype has a handful of counts. The CDR3 loop reads CASSSAGNEQFF. The CDR3 DNA sequence: TGTGCCAGCAGCTCCGCCGGAAATGAGCAGTTCTTC. This sequence joins TRBV7-9 and TRBJ2-1; the D is unclear. The V and J ends lost 4 bases and 7 bases respectively, with 8 bases between them. Per the germline V gene, CDR1 is SEHNR and CDR2 is FQNEAQ (reference sequence). CDR3 length: 12 amino acids.

This clonotype was observed a handful of times. This rearrangement joins TRBV4-1 to TRBJ2-2, with no clear D. Germline V gives CDR1 MGHRA, CDR2 YSYEKL. The length of the CDR3 is 16 residues. V lost 2 bases and J lost 1, with 11 bases in between. The CDR3 nucleotides read TGCGCCAGCAGCCAACCCCCGAACGGGAACACCGGGGAGCTGTTTTTT. Protein: CASSQPPNGNTGELFF.

Regarding this clonotype: A single base separates this from a much larger clone, so it may be a read error. This chain uses TRBV5-5 with TRBJ1-1, with a possible D match to TRBD1 (5 bases). This CDR3 has 13 residues. CDR1 SGHKS and CDR2 YYEKEE come from the germline V gene (reference sequence). CDR3 DNA: TGTGCCAGCAGCCCATGGCAGGGCGCTGAAGCTTGCTTT. It codes for CASSPWQGAEACF.

This clonotype was detected many times. V and J are TRBV20-1 and TRBJ2-7, with a tentative D call TRBD1 (6 bases). Looked up from germline, CDR1 is DFQATT and CDR2 is SNEGSKA (reference sequence). V was pared by 2 bases and J by 3 bases, with 11 bases between. The CDR3 is 13 residues long. Here the CDR3 DNA reads TGCAGTGCTAGAACAGGGCTTAACTACGAGCAGTACTTC. Its protein is CSARTGLNYEQYF.

CDR3 nucleotides: TGCGCCAGCAGCCAGGCAGGGGGCGGAATAAACGAGCAGTACTTC. Its translation: CASSQAGGGINEQYF. The chain recombines TRBV4-3 with TRBJ2-7, with TRBD1 identical over 8 bases. CDR3 length: 15 amino acids. The junction had 9 bases not matched to a gene; V was cut back by 3 bases and J by 5 bases. CDR1 LGHNA and CDR2 YSLEER come from the germline V gene.

This clonotype was counted many times. V usage is TRBV6-2 or TRBV6-3 and J usage is TRBJ2-6, with D unresolved. The CDR3 spans 17 residues. Germline lookup yields CDR1 MNHEY and CDR2 SVGEGT. Trimming took off 1 base at V and 0 bases at J, with 10 bases between the two ends. Here the CDR3 DNA reads TGTGCCAGCAGTTACTGGGCAGAAAACTCTGGGGCCAACGTCCTGACTTTC. As protein: CASSYWAENSGANVLTF.

The V gene is TRBV29-1, the J gene TRBJ2-7; 9 bases fit TRBD1. The CDR3 extends over 14 amino acids. The junction had 10 bases not matched to a gene; V was cut back by 7 bases and J by 3 bases. CDR1 and CDR2 from the germline V gene are SQVTM and ANQGSEA. CDR3 in amino acids: CSAVGTGNNYEQYF. CDR3 DNA sequence: TGCAGCGCCGTCGGGACAGGGAATAACTACGAGCAGTACTTC.

The chain uses TRBV12-5 and TRBJ2-7; 8 positions agree with TRBD1. The CDR3 has 13 residues. The V gene's germline CDR1 is LGHNT and CDR2 FRNRAP. The V and J ends lost 5 bases and 13 bases, in that order; junction bases with no gene match: 13. The CDR3 protein is CASGPSAGTGIYF. The DNA of the CDR3 is TGTGCTAGTGGTCCTTCCGCGGGGACAGGAATCTACTTC.

There are many counts of this clonotype. The chain joins TRBV6-5 to TRBJ1-1, with 7 bases lining up with TRBD1. The CDR3 consists of 13 residues. The J segment lost 4 bases and the V segment lost 6 bases, leaving 5 bases of the junction unmatched. Germline lookup yields CDR1 MNHEY and CDR2 SVGAGI. The CDR3 here is CASSQGQLTEAFF. DNA for the CDR3: TGTGCCAGCAGCCAGGGACAGCTCACTGAAGCTTTCTTT.

This clonotype was found many times. The rearrangement links TRBV5-5 to TRBJ1-5; no definite D call. The CDR3 has 14 residues. Between the trimmed V and J ends, which lost 4 bases and 1 base, there was a span of 9 bases. Germline V gene lookup returns CDR1 SGHKS and CDR2 YYEKEE (reference sequence). As DNA, the CDR3 is TGTGCCAGCAGCCTACTGGAAAGCAATCAGCCCCAGCATTTT. Translating gives CASSLLESNQPQHF. Full variable domain (missing parts from reference TRBV5-5 and TRBJ1-5): DAGVTQSPTHLIKTRGQQVTLRCSPISGHKSVSWYQQVLGQGPQFIFQYYEKEERGRGNFPDRFSARQFPNYSSELNVNALLLGDSALYLCASSLLESNQPQHFGDGTRLSIL.

For this clonotype: One base away lies a much larger clone, so this may be a sequencing read error. The CDR3 carries no conserved terminal phenylalanine or tryptophan, so it likely arises from a read error. The chain recombines TRBV7-3 with TRBJ2-7; 8 bases fit TRBD2. CDR1 and CDR2 from the germline V gene are SGHTA and FQGTGA. The CDR3 consists of 15 residues. Losses at the gene ends were 5 bases for V and 0 bases for J; bases not matched to a gene: 6. The CDR3 reads CASSPTSGFSYEQYI. DNA for the CDR3: TGTGCCAGCAGCCCCACTAGCGGTTTCTCCTACGAGCAGTACATC.

The genes are TRBV4-2 and TRBJ2-7; 10 nucleotides match TRBD2. With V trimmed by 4 bases and J by 4 bases, 7 bases remained unmatched. This CDR3 is 15 amino acids long. The V gene's germline CDR1 is LGHNA and CDR2 YNFKEQ. The CDR3 DNA reads as TGTGCCAGCAGCCGAGAGACTAGCGGGCTGTACGAGCAGTACTTC. This codes for CASSRETSGLYEQYF.